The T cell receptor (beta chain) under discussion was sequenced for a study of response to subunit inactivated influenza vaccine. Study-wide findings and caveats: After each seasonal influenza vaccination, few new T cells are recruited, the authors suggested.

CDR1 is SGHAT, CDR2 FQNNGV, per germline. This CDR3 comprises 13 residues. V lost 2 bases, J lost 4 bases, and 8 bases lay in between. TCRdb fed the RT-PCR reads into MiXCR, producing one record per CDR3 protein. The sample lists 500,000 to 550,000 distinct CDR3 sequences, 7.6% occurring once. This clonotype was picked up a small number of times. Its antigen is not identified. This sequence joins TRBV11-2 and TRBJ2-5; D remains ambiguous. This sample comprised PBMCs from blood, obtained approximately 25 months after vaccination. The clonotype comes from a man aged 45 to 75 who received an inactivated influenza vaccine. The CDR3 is CASSLPGRETQYF. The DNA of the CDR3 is TGTGCCAGCAGCTTACCAGGAAGAGAGACCCAGTACTTC.